The rows below give T cell receptor beta chains drawn from one sample of a study of neurological immune-mediated disorders. TCRdb reprocessed the 5' RACE reads via MiXCR and lists one record per CDR3 protein. The sample comprises tens of thousands of distinct CDR3 sequences, around 3.5% of which are singletons, and 2.5% to 3% rests with the top ten. Material: PBMCs. These receptors all come from a woman aged 45 to 65 with multiple sclerosis. Each CDR3 is given with its conserved first and last residue. A D gene is named only where the DNA matches it firmly. Where a row states a size, it is once, few, many or the class of an expanded clone; other rows omit it.

j_gene	abundance	v_gene	d_gene	CDR3nt	CDR3aa
TRBJ2-7	many	TRBV20-1	-	TGCAGTGCTAGGCCCGGGATGAGCTCCTACGAGCAGTACTTC	CSARPGMSSYEQYF
TRBJ1-1	many	TRBV20-1	TRBD1	TGCAGTGCTGGCAGGGGGAATATGAACACTGAAGCTTTCTTT	CSAGRGNMNTEAFF
TRBJ1-3	many	TRBV5-1	-	TGCGCCAGCAGCTTGCTTGGAGGGTACTCTGGAAACACCATATATTTT	CASSLLGGYSGNTIYF
TRBJ2-1	many	TRBV7-2	-	TGTGCCAGCAGCTTAAGTGGCGTTGAGCAGTTCTTC	CASSLSGVEQFF
TRBJ2-5	many	TRBV10-3	TRBD1	TGTGCCACGGACAGGGGGTACCAAGAGACCCAGTACTTC	CATDRGYQETQYF
TRBJ1-5	many	TRBV12-3/TRBV12-4	-	TGTGCCAGCAGCCCAGCGGGACGCCAGCCCCAGCATTTT	CASSPAGRQPQHF
TRBJ2-4	many	TRBV27	-	TGTGCCAGCAGTTCCAGCAGGGGGGGGAACATTCAGTACTTC	CASSSSRGGNIQYF
TRBJ2-1	many	TRBV20-1	TRBD2	TGCAGTGCTCCCAGCGGGGGGGTTTACAATGAGCAGTTCTTC	CSAPSGGVYNEQFF
TRBJ2-2	many	TRBV7-2	-	TGTGCCAGCAGCCCGACGGGGGGACAAAACACCGGGGAGCTGTTTTTT	CASSPTGGQNTGELFF
TRBJ1-5	many	TRBV12-3/TRBV12-4	TRBD1	TGTGCCAGCAGTCGATTCCGGACAGGGGCCCAGCCCCAGCATTTT	CASSRFRTGAQPQHF
TRBJ1-3	many	TRBV28	-	TGTGCCAGCAGCCCGACAGTCTCTGGAAACACCATATATTTT	CASSPTVSGNTIYF
TRBJ1-2	many	TRBV6-5	TRBD1	TGTGCCAGCAGTTACTCCAGGGGGCCTGTCTATGGCTACACCTTC	CASSYSRGPVYGYTF
TRBJ2-7	many	TRBV2	-	TGTGCCAGCAGTGAAGAGGACAAAACCTACGAGCAGTACTTC	CASSEEDKTYEQYF
TRBJ2-2	many	TRBV7-6	TRBD2	TGTGCCAGCAGCTTAGGATGGGGGGGAAACACCGGGGAGCTGTTTTTT	CASSLGWGGNTGELFF
TRBJ1-5	few	TRBV12-3/TRBV12-4	TRBD1	TGTGCCAGCAGAACAGGGGGACAGCAGCCCCAGCATTTT	CASRTGGQQPQHF
TRBJ1-6	many	TRBV7-2	-	TGTGCCAGCAGCTTAGCGAAGGGGAATTCACCCCTCCACTTT	CASSLAKGNSPLHF
TRBJ1-1	few	TRBV12-3/TRBV12-4	TRBD1	TGTGCCAGCAGTTTAGCCCAGGGGGGCACTGAAGCTTTCTTT	CASSLAQGGTEAFF
TRBJ2-1	many	TRBV21-1	-	TGTGCCAACCTAGACGGACAGGGGTTTGATGAGCAGTTCTTC	CANLDGQGFDEQFF
TRBJ1-1	many	TRBV9	-	TGTGCCAGCAGCGTAGAGCCGGGGGACACTGAAGCTTTCTTT	CASSVEPGDTEAFF
TRBJ1-4	many	TRBV6-6	-	TGTGCCAGCAGTTACTCTGCAGGGGCTAATGAAAAACTGTTTTTT	CASSYSAGANEKLFF
TRBJ2-1	many	TRBV7-9	-	TGTGCCAGCACCATGGACCTTACCATGGGGAATGAGCAGTTCTTC	CASTMDLTMGNEQFF
TRBJ2-5	many	TRBV20-1	TRBD2	TGCAGTGCTAGAGAACTAGCGGGGGTGGGGGAGACCCAGTACTTC	CSARELAGVGETQYF
TRBJ1-6	many	TRBV15	TRBD1	TGTGCCACCAGGAGAGTCCAGGGGGCATGGGGTAATTCACCCCTCCACTTT	CATRRVQGAWGNSPLHF
TRBJ1-3	many	TRBV12-3/TRBV12-4	-	TGTGCCAGCAGTTTAAGGGCGAGCTCTGGAAACACCATATATTTT	CASSLRASSGNTIYF
TRBJ2-1	many	TRBV6-5	TRBD2	TGTGCCAGCAGTTCCCCAAGCCGACTAGCGCGGTTCTTC	CASSSPSRLARFF
TRBJ1-4	many	TRBV3-1	-	TGTGCCAGCAGCCAAGTCCCGTATGAAAAACTGTTTTTT	CASSQVPYEKLFF
TRBJ2-7	-	TRBV10-3	-	TGTGCCATCAGCCCTTATCGAGAAGGCGACTCCTTGATTCGGTCCTACGAGCAGTACTTC	CAISPYREGDSLIRSYEQYF
TRBJ2-3	many	TRBV20-1	-	TGCAGTGCTGGCGGACTAATCCTGAGAGATACGCAGTATTTT	CSAGGLILRDTQYF
TRBJ2-7	many	TRBV5-1	-	TGCGCCAGCAGCAAGACAGAGCGCCTCTCCTACGAGCAGTACTTC	CASSKTERLSYEQYF